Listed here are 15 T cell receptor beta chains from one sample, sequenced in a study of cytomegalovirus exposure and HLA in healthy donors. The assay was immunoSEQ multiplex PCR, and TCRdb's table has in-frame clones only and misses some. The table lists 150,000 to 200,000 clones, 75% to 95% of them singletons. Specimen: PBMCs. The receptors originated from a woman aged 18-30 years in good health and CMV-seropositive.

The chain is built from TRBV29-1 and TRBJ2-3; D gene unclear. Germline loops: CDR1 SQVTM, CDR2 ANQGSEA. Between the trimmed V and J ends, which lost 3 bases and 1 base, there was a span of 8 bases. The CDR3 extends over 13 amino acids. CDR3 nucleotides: TGCAGCGTTGAGGCCACAGGCACAGATACGCAGTATTTT. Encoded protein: CSVEATGTDTQYF.

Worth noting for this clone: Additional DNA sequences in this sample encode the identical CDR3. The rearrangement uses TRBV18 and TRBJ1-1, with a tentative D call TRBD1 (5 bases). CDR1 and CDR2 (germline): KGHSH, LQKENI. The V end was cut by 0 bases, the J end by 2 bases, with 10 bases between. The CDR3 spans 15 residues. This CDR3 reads CASSPPGGGNTEAFF. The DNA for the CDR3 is TGTGCCAGCTCACCACCGGGGGGTGGAAACACTGAAGCTTTCTTT.

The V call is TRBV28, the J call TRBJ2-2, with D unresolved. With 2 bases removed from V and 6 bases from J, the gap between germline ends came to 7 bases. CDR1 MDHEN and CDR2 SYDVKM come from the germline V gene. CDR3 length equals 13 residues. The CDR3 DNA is TGTGCCAGCAGTTTACCCCAGGCCGGGGAGCTGTTTTTT. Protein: CASSLPQAGELFF.

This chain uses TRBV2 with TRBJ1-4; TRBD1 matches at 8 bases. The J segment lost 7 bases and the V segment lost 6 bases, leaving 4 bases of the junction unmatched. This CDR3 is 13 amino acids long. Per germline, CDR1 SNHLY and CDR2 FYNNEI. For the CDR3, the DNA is TGTGCCAGCAGATTTGGGACAGGTGAAAAACTGTTTTTT. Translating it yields CASRFGTGEKLFF. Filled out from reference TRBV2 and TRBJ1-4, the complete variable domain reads EPEVTQTPSHQVTQMGQEVILRCVPISNHLYFYWYRQILGQKVEFLVSFYNNEISEKSEIFDDQFSVERPDGSNFTLKIRSTKLEDSAMYFCASRFGTGEKLFFGSGTQLSVL.

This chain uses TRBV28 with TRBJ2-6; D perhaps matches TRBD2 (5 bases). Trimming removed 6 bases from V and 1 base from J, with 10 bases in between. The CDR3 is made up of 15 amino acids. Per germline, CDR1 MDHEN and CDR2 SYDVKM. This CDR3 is CASSRTRSGANVLTF. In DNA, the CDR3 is TGTGCCAGCAGCCGTACTAGATCTGGGGCCAACGTCCTGACTTTC.

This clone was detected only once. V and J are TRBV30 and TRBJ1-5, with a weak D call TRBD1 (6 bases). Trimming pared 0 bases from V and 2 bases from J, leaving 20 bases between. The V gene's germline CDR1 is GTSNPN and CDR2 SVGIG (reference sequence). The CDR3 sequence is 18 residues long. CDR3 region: CAWSVFTGLKTRNQPQHF. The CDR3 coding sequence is TGTGCCTGGAGTGTTTTCACAGGGCTAAAAACCCGCAATCAGCCCCAGCATTTT.

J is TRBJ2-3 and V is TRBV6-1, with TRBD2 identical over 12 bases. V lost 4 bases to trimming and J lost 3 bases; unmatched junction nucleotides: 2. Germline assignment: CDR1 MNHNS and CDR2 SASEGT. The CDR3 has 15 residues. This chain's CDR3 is CASSGLAGETDTQYF. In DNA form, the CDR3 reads TGTGCCAGCAGTGGACTAGCGGGAGAAACAGATACGCAGTATTTT.

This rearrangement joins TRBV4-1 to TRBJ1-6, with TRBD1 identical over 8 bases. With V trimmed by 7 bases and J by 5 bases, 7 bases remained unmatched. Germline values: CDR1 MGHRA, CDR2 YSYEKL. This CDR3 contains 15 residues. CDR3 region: CASKRTGQNNSPLHF. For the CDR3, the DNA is TGCGCCAGCAAGAGGACAGGGCAAAATAATTCACCCCTCCACTTT.

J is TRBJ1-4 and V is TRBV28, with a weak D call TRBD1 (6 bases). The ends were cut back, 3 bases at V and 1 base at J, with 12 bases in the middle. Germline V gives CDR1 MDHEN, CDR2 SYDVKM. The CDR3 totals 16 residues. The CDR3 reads CASSFIRGGTNEKLFF. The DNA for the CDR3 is TGTGCCAGCAGTTTCATCAGGGGCGGAACTAATGAAAAACTGTTTTTT.

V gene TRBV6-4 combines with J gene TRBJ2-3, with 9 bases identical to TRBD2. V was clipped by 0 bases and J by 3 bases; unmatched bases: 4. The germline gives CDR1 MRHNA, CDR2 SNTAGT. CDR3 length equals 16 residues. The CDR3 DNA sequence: TGTGCCAGCAGTGACTCTAGCGGGGGTGGAACAGATACGCAGTATTTT. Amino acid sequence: CASSDSSGGGTDTQYF.

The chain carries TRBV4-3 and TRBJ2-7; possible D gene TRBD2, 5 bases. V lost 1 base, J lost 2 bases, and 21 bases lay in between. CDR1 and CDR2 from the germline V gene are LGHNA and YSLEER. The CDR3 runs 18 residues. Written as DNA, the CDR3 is TGCGCCAGCAGCCAAGCCCTCCCGAGGGCAGGCCTTACCTACGAGCAGTACTTC. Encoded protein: CASSQALPRAGLTYEQYF.

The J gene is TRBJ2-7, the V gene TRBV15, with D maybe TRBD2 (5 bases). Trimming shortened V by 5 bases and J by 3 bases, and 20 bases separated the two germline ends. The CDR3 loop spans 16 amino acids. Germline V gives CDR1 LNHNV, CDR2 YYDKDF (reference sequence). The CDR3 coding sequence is TGTGCCACCAGCTTGAGGGTCGTATCGGGGTTCTACGAGCAGTACTTC. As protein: CATSLRVVSGFYEQYF. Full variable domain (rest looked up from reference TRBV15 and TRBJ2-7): DAMVIQNPRYQVTQFGKPVTLSCSQTLNHNVMYWYQQKSSQAPKLLFHYYDKDFNNEADTPDNFQSRRPNTSFCFLDIRSPGLGDTAMYLCATSLRVVSGFYEQYFGPGTRLTVT.

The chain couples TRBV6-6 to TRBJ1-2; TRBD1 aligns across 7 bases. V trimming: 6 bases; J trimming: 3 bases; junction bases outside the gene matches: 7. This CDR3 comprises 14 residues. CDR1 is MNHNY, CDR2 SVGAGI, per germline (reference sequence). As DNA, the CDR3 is TGTGCCAGCAGCACACCGGGACAGCACTATGGCTACACCTTC. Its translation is CASSTPGQHYGYTF.

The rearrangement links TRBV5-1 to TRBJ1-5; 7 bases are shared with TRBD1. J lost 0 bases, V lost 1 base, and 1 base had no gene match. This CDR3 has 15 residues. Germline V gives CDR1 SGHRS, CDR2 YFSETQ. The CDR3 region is CASSLTGDSNQPQHF. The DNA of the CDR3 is TGCGCCAGCAGCTTGACAGGGGATAGCAATCAGCCCCAGCATTTT.

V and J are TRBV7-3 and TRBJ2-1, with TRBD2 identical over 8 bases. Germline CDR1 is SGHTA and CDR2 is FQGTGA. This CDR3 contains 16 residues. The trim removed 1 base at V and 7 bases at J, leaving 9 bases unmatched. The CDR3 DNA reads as TGTGCCAGCAGCTTAAATGGAGCGGGAGCTGGTAATGAGCAGTTCTTC. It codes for CASSLNGAGAGNEQFF.